This TCR beta chain was sequenced during a study of cytomegalovirus exposure and HLA in healthy donors. About the study: Sequencing of 180 million or so T cells in an earlier analysis found under 120 million unique TCR beta sequences.

This clone was counted a few times. Its specificity is not known. General study findings and limits: Earlier findings revealed that most TCR beta V segments proved productive either about 87% or about 30% of the time.

PCR primers comprised 60 Vbeta and 13 Jbeta primers. The method was immunoSEQ multiplex PCR; TCRdb's version includes in-frame clones alone and lacks a portion of them. The repertoire holds around 130,000 clones, roughly 70% seen once, with roughly 3% in the top ten. Looked up from germline, CDR1 is SGHTA and CDR2 is FQGTGA. With 5 bases clipped from V and 3 bases from J, the junction kept 9 bases outside the gene matches. This CDR3 is 15 amino acids long. This receptor was obtained from a woman aged 40 to 50 in good health and CMV-seropositive. The chain carries TRBV7-3 and TRBJ2-7, with 8 bases fitting TRBD2. Sequencing was done on a sample of PBMCs. CDR3 nucleotides: TGTGCCAGCAGCCCCACTAGCGGACCGAACTACGAGCAGTACTTC. It yields the protein CASSPTSGPNYEQYF.